These 16 T cell receptor beta chains were all obtained from the same sample, sequenced in a study of T cells after yellow fever vaccination. Each CDR3 protein gets one entry after TCRdb re-called the 5' RACE reads with MiXCR. The data contain 500,000 to 650,000 distinct CDR3 sequences, around a sixth of them singletons. The source material was PBMCs, sampled less than 6 days after the first yellow fever vaccination. These receptors all come from a young man who received the YFV17D yellow fever vaccine.

This clonotype has at least ten counts. This sequence joins TRBV7-3 and TRBJ2-6; D not certain. The CDR3 has 15 residues. The V end lost 4 bases, the J end lost 0 bases, and 7 bases lay between the germline ends. Germline CDR1 and CDR2: SGHTA and FQGTGA. The DNA of the CDR3 is TGTGCCAGCAGCTCGGGTCTCTCTGGGGCCAACGTCCTGACTTTC. The encoded protein is CASSSGLSGANVLTF.

The J gene is TRBJ2-5, the V gene TRBV9; TRBD1 is a possible D gene (5 bases). The CDR3 contains 13 residues. Per germline, CDR1 SGDLS and CDR2 YYNGEE. V lost 4 bases and J lost 3, with 10 bases in between. This chain's CDR3 is CASSLRQKETQYF. The CDR3 coding sequence is TGTGCCAGCAGCCTAAGACAGAAAGAGACCCAGTACTTC.

This clonotype has a handful of counts. The V and J genes are TRBV3-1 and TRBJ2-2; 8 nucleotides match TRBD2. In germline, CDR1 is LGHDT, CDR2 YNNKEL (reference sequence). This CDR3 region has 18 residues. Losses at the gene ends were 0 bases for V and 5 bases for J; bases not matched to a gene: 11. The CDR3 bases are TGTGCCAGCAGCCAAGATTTGCCGGGGGGGCCGAGTACCGGGGAGCTGTTTTTT. It specifies CASSQDLPGGPSTGELFF.

The CDR3 spells CASSPLGRQSLTQHF. In DNA form, the CDR3 reads TGTGCCAGCAGCCCCTTGGGCCGGCAATCACTGACCCAGCATTTT. The gene calls are TRBV6-2 or TRBV6-3 and TRBJ1-5; no definite D call. Deletions cut 6 bases from V and 11 bases from J, with 23 bases between. Per the germline V gene, CDR1 is MNHEY and CDR2 is SVGEGT. The CDR3 is 15 residues long.

J is TRBJ1-4 and V is TRBV6-5; the match to TRBD1 covers 10 bases. CDR1 and CDR2 (germline): MNHEY, SVGAGI. With 1 base clipped from V and 5 bases from J, the junction kept 7 bases outside the gene matches. The CDR3 is 17 amino acids. CDR3 protein: CASSYLFRDRGNEKLFF. The CDR3, as DNA: TGTGCCAGCAGTTACTTATTTCGGGACAGGGGAAATGAAAAACTGTTTTTT.

This clonotype was counted at least ten times. This chain joins TRBV10-2 and TRBJ1-2; the D is unclear. CDR1 is WSHSY and CDR2 is SAAADI in the germline V gene. This CDR3 contains 14 residues. The V end was cut by 0 bases, the J end by 8 bases, with 13 bases between. CDR3 region: CASSESWPTGGYTF. The CDR3 DNA sequence: TGCGCCAGCAGTGAGTCATGGCCCACCGGGGGCTACACCTTC.

The chain employs TRBV5-1 and TRBJ1-1, with D unclear. Trimming cost V 0 bases and J 1 base, with 10 bases left between them. The CDR3 loop spans 15 amino acids. Germline CDR1 SGHRS, CDR2 YFSETQ. DNA of the CDR3: TGCGCCAGCAGCTTGGTGGGCTTTCAGAACACTGAAGCTTTCTTT. As protein: CASSLVGFQNTEAFF.

In this sample, this clonotype turned up a few times. V and J are TRBV3-1 and TRBJ1-5; TRBD1 is a possible D gene (6 bases). Trimming took 1 base from V and 3 from J, leaving 13 bases between them. This CDR3 contains 16 residues. CDR1 is LGHDT, CDR2 YNNKEL, per germline (reference sequence). As DNA, the CDR3 is TGTGCCAGCAGCCAAGGGGAAAGGGGGTTCAATCAGCCCCAGCATTTT. Protein sequence: CASSQGERGFNQPQHF.

V and J are TRBV5-4 and TRBJ2-3; D perhaps matches TRBD1 (5 bases). This CDR3 is 13 amino acids long. Germline V gene sequence: CDR1 SGHNT, CDR2 YYREEE (reference sequence). Trimming removed 4 bases from V and 6 bases from J, with 12 bases in between. Here the CDR3 DNA reads TGTGCCAGCAGCACCCAGGGTCCGGATACGCAGTATTTT. Translation: CASSTQGPDTQYF.

This clonotype was recorded a few times. This chain joins TRBV9 and TRBJ2-3; weak D call: TRBD2 (5 bases). Germline-derived CDR1 and CDR2 are SGDLS and YYNGEE. Trimming stripped 3 bases from V and 9 bases from J, with 14 bases between. The CDR3 contains 13 residues. The CDR3 spells CASSARAQPTQYF. The CDR3 DNA is TGTGCCAGCAGCGCGAGGGCCCAACCCACGCAGTATTTT.

There are many counts of this clonotype. V gene TRBV6-2 or TRBV6-3 combines with J gene TRBJ2-7, with D perhaps matching TRBD1 (5 bases). The V end lost 4 bases, the J end lost 1 base, and 8 bases lay between the germline ends. The CDR3 has 13 amino acids. Germline CDR1 is MNHEY and CDR2 is SVGEGT. In nucleotides, the CDR3 is TGTGCCAGCAGTTTACCAGGGTCCTACGAGCAGTACGTC. Translating it yields CASSLPGSYEQYV.

The chain links TRBV7-6 to TRBJ2-1; TRBD1 matches at 7 bases. V trimming: 1 base; J trimming: 4 bases; junction bases outside the gene matches: 4. CDR3 length: 15 residues. Germline CDR1 reads SGHVS; CDR2 reads FNYEAQ. The CDR3 nucleotides are TGTGCCAGCAGCTTAGTTGGACAGGCATACAATGAGCAGTTCTTC. Translated: CASSLVGQAYNEQFF.

The chain recombines TRBV5-1 with TRBJ1-3, with TRBD1 as a possible D gene (5 bases). Per germline, CDR1 SGHRS and CDR2 YFSETQ. V was pared by 0 bases and J by 0 bases, with 10 bases between. CDR3 length: 16 residues. CDR3 region: CASSLGPGSSGNTIYF. The CDR3 nucleotides read TGCGCCAGCAGCTTGGGCCCAGGGAGCTCTGGAAACACCATATATTTT.

This clonotype was counted only a few times. The chain combines TRBV7-2 with TRBJ2-7; D uncertain. Germline V CDR1 and CDR2: SGHTA, FQGNSA. V gave up 3 bases and J gave up 1 base, with 7 bases separating them. There are 13 residues in the CDR3. CDR3 bases: TGTGCCAGCAGCTTGTACCAGTCCTACGAGCAGTACTTC. Translating it yields CASSLYQSYEQYF.

V usage is TRBV15 and J usage is TRBJ2-3; weak D call: TRBD2 (6 bases). Trimming shortened V by 4 bases and J by 4 bases, and 12 bases separated the two germline ends. CDR3 length equals 14 residues. CDR1 is LNHNV, CDR2 YYDKDF, per germline (reference sequence). CDR3 coding DNA: TGTGCCACCAGCATAAGACTAGGCGCAGATACGCAGTATTTT. It translates to CATSIRLGADTQYF.

The chain couples TRBV6-1 to TRBJ2-7; D possibly corresponds to TRBD2 (6 bases). This CDR3 is built from 14 residues. Germline CDR1 MNHNS, CDR2 SASEGT. With 1 base removed from V and 3 bases from J, the gap between germline ends came to 10 bases. Written as DNA, the CDR3 is TGTGCCAGCAGTGAAGGGCGGGGCGACTACGAGCAGTACTTC. As protein: CASSEGRGDYEQYF.